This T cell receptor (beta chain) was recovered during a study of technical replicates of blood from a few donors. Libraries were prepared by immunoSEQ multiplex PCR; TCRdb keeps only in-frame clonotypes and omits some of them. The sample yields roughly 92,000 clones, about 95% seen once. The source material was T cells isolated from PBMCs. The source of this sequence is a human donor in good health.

In nucleotides, the CDR3 is TGTGCCAGCAGCCCAATACTAGCACCCGAGCAGTTCTTC. It codes for CASSPILAPEQFF. The chain links TRBV7-8 to TRBJ2-1; maybe TRBD2 (6 bases). CDR3 length equals 13 residues. Trimming shortened V by 5 bases and J by 10 bases, and 15 bases separated the two germline ends. Per the germline V gene, CDR1 is SGHVS and CDR2 is FQNEAQ.